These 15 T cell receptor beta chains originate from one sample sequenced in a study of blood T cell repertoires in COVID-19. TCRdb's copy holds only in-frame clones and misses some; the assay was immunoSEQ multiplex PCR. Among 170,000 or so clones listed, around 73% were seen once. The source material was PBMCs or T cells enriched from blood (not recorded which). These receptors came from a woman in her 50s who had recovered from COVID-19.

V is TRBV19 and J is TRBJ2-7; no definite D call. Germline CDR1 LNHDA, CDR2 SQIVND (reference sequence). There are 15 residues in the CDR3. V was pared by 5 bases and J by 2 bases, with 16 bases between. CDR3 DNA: TGTGCCAGTAGTTCTCGACACGATCCGACCTACGAGCAGTACTTC. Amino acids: CASSSRHDPTYEQYF.

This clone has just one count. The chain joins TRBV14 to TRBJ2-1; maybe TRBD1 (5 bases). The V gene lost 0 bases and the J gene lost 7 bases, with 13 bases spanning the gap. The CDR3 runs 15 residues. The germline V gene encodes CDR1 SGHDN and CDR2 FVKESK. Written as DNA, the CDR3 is TGTGCCAGCAGCCAAGATTTACAATACAGGAATGAGCAGTTCTTC. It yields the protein CASSQDLQYRNEQFF. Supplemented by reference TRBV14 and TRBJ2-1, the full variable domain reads EAGVTQFPSHSVIEKGQTVTLRCDPISGHDNLYWYRRVMGKEIKFLLHFVKESKQDESGMPNNRFLAERTGGTYSTLKVQPAELEDSGVYFCASSQDLQYRNEQFFGPGTRLTVL.

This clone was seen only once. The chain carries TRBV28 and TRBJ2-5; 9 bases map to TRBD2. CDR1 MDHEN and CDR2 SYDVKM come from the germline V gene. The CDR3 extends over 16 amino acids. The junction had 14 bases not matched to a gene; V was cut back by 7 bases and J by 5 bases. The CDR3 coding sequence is TGTGCCAGCACGGCCCCCGGGACTAGCCTTTTGGAGACCCAGTACTTC. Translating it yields CASTAPGTSLLETQYF. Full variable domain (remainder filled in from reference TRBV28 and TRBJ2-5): DVKVTQSSRYLVKRTGEKVFLECVQDMDHENMFWYRQDPGLGLRLIYFSYDVKMKEKGDIPEGYSVSREKKERFSLILESASTNQTSMYLCASTAPGTSLLETQYFGPGTRLLVL.

The CDR3 DNA reads TGTGCCAGTAGTATTCGGACAGACTATGGCTACACCTTC. Its translation: CASSIRTDYGYTF. The chain combines TRBV19 with TRBJ1-2, with D possibly matching TRBD1 (6 bases). The CDR3 spans 13 residues. Deletions cut 3 bases from V and 3 bases from J, with 8 bases between. From germline, CDR1 is LNHDA and CDR2 SQIVND (reference sequence).

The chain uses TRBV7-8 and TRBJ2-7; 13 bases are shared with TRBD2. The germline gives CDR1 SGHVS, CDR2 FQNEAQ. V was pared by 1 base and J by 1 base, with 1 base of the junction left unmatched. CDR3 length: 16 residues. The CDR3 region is CASSLVGLAGSYEQYF. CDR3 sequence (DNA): TGTGCCAGCAGCTTAGTGGGACTAGCGGGGTCCTACGAGCAGTACTTC.

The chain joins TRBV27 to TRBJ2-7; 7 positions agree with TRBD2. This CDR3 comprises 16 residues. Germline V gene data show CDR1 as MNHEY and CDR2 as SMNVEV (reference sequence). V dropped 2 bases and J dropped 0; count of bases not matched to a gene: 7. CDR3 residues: CASSLGIGGSSYEQYF. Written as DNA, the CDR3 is TGTGCCAGCAGTTTAGGGATAGGCGGGAGCTCCTACGAGCAGTACTTC.

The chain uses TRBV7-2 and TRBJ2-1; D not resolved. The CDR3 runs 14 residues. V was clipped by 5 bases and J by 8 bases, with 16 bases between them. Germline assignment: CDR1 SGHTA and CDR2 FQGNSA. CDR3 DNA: TGTGCCAGCAGCCCCAGCATCACTATCCATGAGCAGTTCTTC. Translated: CASSPSITIHEQFF.

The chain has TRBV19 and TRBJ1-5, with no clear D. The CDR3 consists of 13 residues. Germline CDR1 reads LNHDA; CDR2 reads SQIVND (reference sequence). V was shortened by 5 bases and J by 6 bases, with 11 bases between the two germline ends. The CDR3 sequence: CASSVAVAQPQHF. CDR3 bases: TGTGCCAGTAGTGTGGCGGTAGCTCAGCCCCAGCATTTT.

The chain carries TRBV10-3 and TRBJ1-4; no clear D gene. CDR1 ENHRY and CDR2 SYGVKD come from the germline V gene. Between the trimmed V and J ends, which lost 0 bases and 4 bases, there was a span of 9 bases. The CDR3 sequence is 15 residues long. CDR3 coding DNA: TGTGCCATCAGTGAGTCGACCGGGAATAATGAAAAACTGTTTTTT. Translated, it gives CAISESTGNNEKLFF.

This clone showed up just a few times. The CDR3 DNA is TGCGCCAGCAGTGTATTTAGGACTACCACAGATACGCAGTATTTT. Encoded protein: CASSVFRTTTDTQYF. J is TRBJ2-3 and V is TRBV10-2, with D tentatively TRBD2 (6 bases). Germline loops: CDR1 WSHSY, CDR2 SAAADI. Deletions cut 4 bases from V and 2 bases from J, with 13 bases between. The CDR3 totals 15 residues.

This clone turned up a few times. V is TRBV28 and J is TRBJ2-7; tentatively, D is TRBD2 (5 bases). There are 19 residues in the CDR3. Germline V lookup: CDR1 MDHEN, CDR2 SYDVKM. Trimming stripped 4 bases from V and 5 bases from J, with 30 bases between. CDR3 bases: TGTGCCAGCAGTTCCGGGATCCTCGGGCCTCTTTCCGTCGCCAACGAGCAGTACTTC. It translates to CASSSGILGPLSVANEQYF.

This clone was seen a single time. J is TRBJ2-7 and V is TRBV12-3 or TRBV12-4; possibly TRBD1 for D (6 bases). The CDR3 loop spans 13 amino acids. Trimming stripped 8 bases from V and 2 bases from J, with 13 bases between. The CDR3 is CASGSDRTYEQYF. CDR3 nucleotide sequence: TGTGCCAGCGGGTCAGACAGGACCTACGAGCAGTACTTC.

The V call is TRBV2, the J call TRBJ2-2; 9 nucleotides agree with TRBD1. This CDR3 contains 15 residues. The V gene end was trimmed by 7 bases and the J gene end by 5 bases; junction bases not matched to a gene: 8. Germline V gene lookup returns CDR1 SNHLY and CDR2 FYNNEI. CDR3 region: CASTRDRVQTGELFF. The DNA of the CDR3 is TGTGCCAGCACCCGGGACAGGGTACAAACCGGGGAGCTGTTTTTT.

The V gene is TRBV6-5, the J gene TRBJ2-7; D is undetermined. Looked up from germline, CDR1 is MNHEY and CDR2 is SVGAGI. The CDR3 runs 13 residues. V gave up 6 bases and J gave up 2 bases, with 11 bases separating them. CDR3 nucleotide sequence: TGTGCCAGCAGGGGCGAGATAGCCTACGAGCAGTACTTC. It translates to CASRGEIAYEQYF.

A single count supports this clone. CDR3 region: CASSSRGHGNQPQHF. Here the CDR3 DNA reads TGTGCCAGTAGTTCCAGGGGGCACGGCAATCAGCCCCAGCATTTT. The V and J genes are TRBV19 and TRBJ1-5, with 8 bases matching TRBD1. The CDR3 has 15 amino acids. CDR1 is LNHDA, CDR2 SQIVND, per germline (reference sequence). V was clipped by 5 bases and J by 2 bases; unmatched bases: 5.